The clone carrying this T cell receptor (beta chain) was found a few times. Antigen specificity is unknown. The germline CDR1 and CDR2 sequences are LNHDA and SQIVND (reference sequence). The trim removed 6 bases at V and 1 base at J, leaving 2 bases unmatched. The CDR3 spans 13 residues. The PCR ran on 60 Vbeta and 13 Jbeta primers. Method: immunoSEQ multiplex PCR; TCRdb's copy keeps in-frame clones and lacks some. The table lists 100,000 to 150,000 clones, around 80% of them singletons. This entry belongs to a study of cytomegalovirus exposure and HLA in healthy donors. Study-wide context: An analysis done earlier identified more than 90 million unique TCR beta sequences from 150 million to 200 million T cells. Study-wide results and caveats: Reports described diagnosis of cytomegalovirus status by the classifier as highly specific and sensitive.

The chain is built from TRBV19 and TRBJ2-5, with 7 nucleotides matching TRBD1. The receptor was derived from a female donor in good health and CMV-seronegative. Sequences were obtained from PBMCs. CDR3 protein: CASSRTGQETQYF. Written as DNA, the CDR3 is TGTGCCAGTAGCCGGACAGGCCAAGAGACCCAGTACTTC.